This T cell receptor beta chain was retrieved from a study of PD-1 blockade in classical Hodgkin lymphoma. Germline V gene data show CDR1 as SGHRS and CDR2 as YFSETQ. This CDR3 comprises 15 residues. The junction had 4 bases not matched to a gene; V was cut back by 3 bases and J by 2 bases. The time point: cycle 4 day 1 (C4D1), after less than seven weeks of nivolumab. Autologous stem cell transplantation was followed by relapse in every patient, and brentuximab vedotin exposure varied. Assay: immunoSEQ multiplex PCR; the TCRdb copy retains only in-frame clones and omits some. The sample contains 50,000 or so clones, nearly 90% of which appear only once.

The TCR sequence derives from a human donor with classical Hodgkin lymphoma. The V and J genes are TRBV5-1 and TRBJ2-2; 7 bases match TRBD2. The sequencing used peripheral blood mononuclear cells (PBMCs), collected before the fourth cycle of nivolumab. The CDR3 region has the DNA TGCGCCAGCAGCTCTAGCGGAATAAACACCGGGGAGCTGTTTTTT. Translating gives CASSSSGINTGELFF.